This is a list of T cell receptor beta chains from one sample in a study of blood T cell repertoires in COVID-19. Profiled with immunoSEQ multiplex PCR; TCRdb holds only in-frame clones, not every one. The sample holds about 210,000 clones, approximately 80% seen once. Sequencing was performed on PBMCs or T cells enriched from blood (not recorded which). The receptors derive from a man younger than 45 with acute COVID-19. CDR3s include the opening cysteine and the closing phenylalanine or tryptophan. Fields, in order: V gene, J gene, D gene, clone size, CDR3 DNA, CDR3 protein. The D gene is left open where the match is weak. Clone size is shown for a subset of rows, as once, few, many or a class of expanded clone.

TRBV5-1	TRBJ2-5	-	-	TGCGCCAGCAGCTTGATAGAGGAAGAGACCCAGTACTTC	CASSLIEEETQYF
TRBV7-9	TRBJ2-5	TRBD2	-	TGTGCCAGCAGATATGGGACTAGCGGGGGGCAAGAGACCCAGTACTTC	CASRYGTSGGQETQYF
TRBV6-5	TRBJ1-1	TRBD1	-	TGTGCCAGCAGGATAATGACAGGGGCCCAAACTGAAGCTTTCTTT	CASRIMTGAQTEAFF
TRBV14	TRBJ2-3	TRBD2	-	TGTGCCAGCTCCCCTCGGACTAGCGGTGATACGCAGTATTTT	CASSPRTSGDTQYF
TRBV12-1	TRBJ1-5	-	-	TGTGCCAGCAGCCATCACAGGGGAACTGGCCAGCCCCAGCATTTT	CASSHHRGTGQPQHF
TRBV27	TRBJ1-2	TRBD1	-	TGTGCCAGCAGTTTATCGGAGGCAGGGGGAGGCTACACCTTC	CASSLSEAGGGYTF
TRBV4-1	TRBJ2-1	TRBD1	-	TGCGCCAGCAGCCGGCGACAGGGTGGAGCCTACAATGAGCAGTTCTTC	CASSRRQGGAYNEQFF
TRBV5-4	TRBJ2-5	-	once	TGTGCCAGCAGCTTGGTCAGGGGTGGGGAGACCCAGTACTTC	CASSLVRGGETQYF
TRBV30	TRBJ1-1	-	-	TGTGCCTGGGCCCAGGGGTTGAACACTGAAGCTTTCTTT	CAWAQGLNTEAFF
TRBV12-3/TRBV12-4	TRBJ1-5	-	-	TGTGCCAGCAGTCGTCTGGGCCAGCCCCAGCATTTT	CASSRLGQPQHF
TRBV7-3	TRBJ2-1	TRBD2	few	TGTGCCAGCAGCCCTAGCGGGGGGCTATACTACAATGAGCAGTTCTTC	CASSPSGGLYYNEQFF
TRBV7-9	TRBJ1-6	-	-	TGTGCCAGCAGCTTACAGTCTTCACTATTCTCCTATAATTCACCCCTCCACTTT	CASSLQSSLFSYNSPLHF
TRBV10-3	TRBJ1-3	-	few	TGTGCCAATGGGGAGGGGCAGGGGCCTGGAAACACCATATATTTT	CANGEGQGPGNTIYF
TRBV6-5	TRBJ2-7	-	-	TGTGCCAGCAGTTATGGGGGAATAACAGGGCTCTACGAGCAGTACTTC	CASSYGGITGLYEQYF
TRBV6-4	TRBJ2-5	TRBD2	-	TGTGCCAGCAGTGCGGCTAGCGGGGGGGACCAGTACTTC	CASSAASGGDQYF
TRBV6-5	TRBJ1-4	-	few	TGTGCCAGCAGTTACAGGACAGCTGCAGCTAATGAAAAACTGTTTTTT	CASSYRTAAANEKLFF
TRBV6-4	TRBJ1-5	-	-	TGTGCCAGCAGCCCACAACAGAATCAGCCCCAGCATTTT	CASSPQQNQPQHF
TRBV4-1	TRBJ1-6	TRBD1	-	TGCGCCAGCAGCCAGTCAGGGGGCTCCTATAATTCACCCCTCCACTTT	CASSQSGGSYNSPLHF
TRBV5-1	TRBJ2-5	TRBD1	-	TGCGCCAGCAGCCTGGGCGGGACAGGGGATGAGACCCAGTACTTC	CASSLGGTGDETQYF
TRBV9	TRBJ2-7	TRBD1	few	TGTGCCAGCAGCGTAGGTGGGACAGTGCAGTACGAGCAGTACTTC	CASSVGGTVQYEQYF
TRBV9	TRBJ2-1	TRBD2	-	TGTGCCAGCACCAGGCCGGGGGGGTATCCCGAGCAGTTCTTC	CASTRPGGYPEQFF
TRBV29-1	TRBJ1-1	-	-	TGCAGCGTTGGTACGGGGGAAGCTTTCTTT	CSVGTGEAFF
TRBV5-6	TRBJ1-4	-	-	TGTGCCAGCAGCTTTTGGGTGCAGAGGGAAAAACTGTTTTTT	CASSFWVQREKLFF
TRBV30	TRBJ1-2	TRBD1	-	TGTGCCTGGACAGGGGGCGGATATGGCTACACCTTC	CAWTGGGYGYTF
TRBV27	TRBJ1-5	-	-	TGTGCCAGCAGTTCCGGGACATCTCATCAGCCCCAGCATTTT	CASSSGTSHQPQHF
TRBV7-9	TRBJ1-5	-	-	TGTGCCAGCACCCCGGGGGGCAATCAGCCCCAGCATTTT	CASTPGGNQPQHF
TRBV7-3	TRBJ2-3	TRBD2	-	TGTGCCAGCAGCTTAACGCGGGGGGACGACACAGATACGCAGTATTTT	CASSLTRGDDTDTQYF
TRBV3-1/TRBV3-2	TRBJ2-2	TRBD2	-	TGTGCCAGCAGCCAGTCTAGCGGGGGAGGCGGGGAGCTGTTTTTT	CASSQSSGGGGELFF
TRBV4-1	TRBJ1-5	-	-	TGCGCCAGCAGCCACCCTACTGAGCGGGGAAATCAGCCCCAGCATTTT	CASSHPTERGNQPQHF
TRBV5-6	TRBJ2-7	-	few	TGTGCCAGCAGCGCGACCAGGGGCTACGACTACGAGCAGTACTTC	CASSATRGYDYEQYF
TRBV7-3	TRBJ1-6	TRBD1	few	TGTGCCAGCAGCATGACAGGGGGAGACTCACCCCTCCACTTT	CASSMTGGDSPLHF